This TCR beta chain is drawn from a study of blood T cell repertoires in COVID-19. Whole-study context: PBMCs, B-cell-depleted T cells, or T cells provided the cDNA or gDNA that made up the material.

The repertoire was sequenced with immunoSEQ multiplex PCR; TCRdb's copy has only in-frame clones and lacks some. The data show about 370,000 clones, more than 70% seen once. Seattle patient enrollment occurred during active infection, with longitudinal follow-up thereafter. The sample comprised peripheral blood. The TCR sequence derives from a woman in her thirties with COVID-19, enrolled during active disease.

The CDR3 DNA sequence: TGTGCCAGTAGTATTAGTACAGCACCGAACTATGGCTACACCTTC. This gives the protein CASSISTAPNYGYTF. This chain joins TRBV19 and TRBJ1-2; D gene unclear. The length of the CDR3 is 15 residues. Trimming shortened V by 3 bases and J by 2 bases, and 13 bases separated the two germline ends. Germline V gene data show CDR1 as LNHDA and CDR2 as SQIVND (reference sequence).